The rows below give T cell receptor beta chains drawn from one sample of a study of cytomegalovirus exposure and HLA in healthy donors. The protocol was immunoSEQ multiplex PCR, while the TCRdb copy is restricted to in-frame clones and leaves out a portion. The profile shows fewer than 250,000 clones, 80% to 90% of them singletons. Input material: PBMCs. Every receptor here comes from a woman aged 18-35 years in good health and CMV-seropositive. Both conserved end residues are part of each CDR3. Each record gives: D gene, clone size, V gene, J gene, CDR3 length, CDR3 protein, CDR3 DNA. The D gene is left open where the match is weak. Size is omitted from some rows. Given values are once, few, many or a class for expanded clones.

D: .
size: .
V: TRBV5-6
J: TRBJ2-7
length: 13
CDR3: CASSWPHSYEQYF
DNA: TGTGCCAGCAGCTGGCCCCATTCCTACGAGCAGTACTTC

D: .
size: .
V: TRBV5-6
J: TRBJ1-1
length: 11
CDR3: CASSLLGGAFF
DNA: TGTGCCAGCAGCTTGCTGGGGGGAGCTTTCTTT

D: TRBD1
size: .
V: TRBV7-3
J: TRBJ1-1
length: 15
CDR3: CASSFRFSGQGNTFF
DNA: TGTGCCAGCAGCTTTCGTTTTTCGGGACAGGGGAATACTTTCTTT

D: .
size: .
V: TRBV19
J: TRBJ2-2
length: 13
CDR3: CASSIRSGGELFF
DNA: TGTGCCAGTAGTATTCGGTCGGGCGGGGAGCTGTTTTTT

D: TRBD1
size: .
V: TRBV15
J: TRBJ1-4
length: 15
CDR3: CATSGLTGGESKLFF
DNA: TGTGCCACCAGCGGTTTAACAGGGGGCGAATCAAAACTGTTTTTT

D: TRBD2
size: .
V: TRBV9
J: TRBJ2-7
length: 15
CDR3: CASSLSSGLNYEQYF
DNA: TGTGCCAGCAGTTTATCTAGCGGACTCAACTACGAGCAGTACTTC

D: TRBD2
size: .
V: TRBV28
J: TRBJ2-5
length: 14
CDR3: CASRQTGGPETQYF
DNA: TGTGCCAGCAGACAGACGGGAGGGCCGGAGACCCAGTACTTC

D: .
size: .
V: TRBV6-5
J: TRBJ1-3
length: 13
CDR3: CASSYSKLGEGYF
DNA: TGTGCCAGCAGTTACTCGAAGCTGGGTGAGGGATATTTT

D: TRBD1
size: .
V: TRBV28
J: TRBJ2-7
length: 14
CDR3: CASSIWDRVGEQYF
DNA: TGTGCCAGCAGTATATGGGACAGAGTGGGCGAGCAGTACTTC

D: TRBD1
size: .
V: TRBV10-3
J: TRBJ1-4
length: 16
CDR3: CAISESSGTGDEKLFF
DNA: TGTGCCATCAGTGAGTCCTCCGGAACAGGGGACGAAAAACTGTTTTTT

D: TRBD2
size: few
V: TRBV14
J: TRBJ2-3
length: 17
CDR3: CASSQRGLAGSTDTQYF
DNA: TGTGCCAGCAGCCAACGGGGACTAGCGGGGAGCACAGATACGCAGTATTTT

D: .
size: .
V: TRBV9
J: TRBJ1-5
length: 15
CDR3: CASSVGGSLNQPQHF
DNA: TGTGCCAGCAGCGTAGGGGGCAGTCTCAATCAGCCCCAGCATTTT

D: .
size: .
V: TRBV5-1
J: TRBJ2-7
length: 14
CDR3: CASSYIQGDYEQYF
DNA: TGCGCCAGCAGCTACATACAGGGAGACTACGAGCAGTACTTC

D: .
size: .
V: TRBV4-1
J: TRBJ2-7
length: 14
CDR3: CASSQDLVRAKQYF
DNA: TGCGCCAGCAGCCAAGATTTGGTTAGAGCGAAGCAGTACTTC

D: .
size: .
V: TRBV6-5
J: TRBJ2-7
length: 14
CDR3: CASSSPSGSYEQYF
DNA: TGTGCCAGCAGTTCACCGTCGGGTTCCTACGAGCAGTACTTC

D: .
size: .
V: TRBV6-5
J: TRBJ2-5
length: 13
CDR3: CATWGPHQETQYF
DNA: TGTGCCACCTGGGGGCCGCACCAAGAGACCCAGTACTTC

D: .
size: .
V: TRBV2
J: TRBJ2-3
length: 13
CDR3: CASSSGNTDTQYF
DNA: TGTGCCAGCAGCTCAGGTAACACAGATACGCAGTATTTT

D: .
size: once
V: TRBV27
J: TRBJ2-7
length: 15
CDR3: CASSPAGTVGDEQYF
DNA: TGTGCCAGCAGTCCTGCAGGGACTGTCGGGGACGAGCAGTACTTC

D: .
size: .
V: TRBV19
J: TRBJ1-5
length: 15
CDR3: CASSITPLSNQPQHF
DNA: TGTGCCAGTAGTATAACACCGCTTAGCAATCAGCCCCAGCATTTT

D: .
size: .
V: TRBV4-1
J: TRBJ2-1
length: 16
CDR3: CASSQIRGRLRNEQFF
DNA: TGCGCCAGCAGCCAAATTCGGGGGAGGTTACGCAATGAGCAGTTCTTC

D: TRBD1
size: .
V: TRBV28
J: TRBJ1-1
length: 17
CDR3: CASSRWDRGSQNTEAFF
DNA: TGTGCCAGCAGTCGGTGGGACAGGGGGAGTCAGAACACTGAAGCTTTCTTT

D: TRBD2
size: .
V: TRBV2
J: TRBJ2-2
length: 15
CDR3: CASGLAGMNTGELFF
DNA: TGTGCCAGCGGACTAGCGGGGATGAACACCGGGGAGCTGTTTTTT

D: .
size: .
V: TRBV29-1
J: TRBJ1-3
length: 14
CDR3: CSVAGQEQGNTIYF
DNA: TGCAGCGTTGCGGGACAAGAACAGGGAAACACCATATATTTT

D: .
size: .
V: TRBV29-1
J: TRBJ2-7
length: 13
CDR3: CSVVAGNTYEQYF
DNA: TGCAGCGTTGTAGCCGGGAATACCTACGAGCAGTACTTC

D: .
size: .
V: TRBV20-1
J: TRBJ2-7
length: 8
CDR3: CSDGREYF
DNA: TGCAGCGATGGGCGGGAGTACTTC

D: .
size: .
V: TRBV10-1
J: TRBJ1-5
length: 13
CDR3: CASSESLNQPQHF
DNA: TGCGCCAGCAGTGAGTCTCTCAATCAGCCCCAGCATTTT

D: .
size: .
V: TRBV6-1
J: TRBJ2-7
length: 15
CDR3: CASSNRDKGYYEQYF
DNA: TGTGCCAGCAGTAACCGGGACAAAGGGTACTACGAGCAGTACTTC

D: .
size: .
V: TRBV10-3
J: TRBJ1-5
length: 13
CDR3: CAISGGEGQPQHF
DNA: TGTGCCATCAGTGGGGGGGAAGGTCAGCCCCAGCATTTT

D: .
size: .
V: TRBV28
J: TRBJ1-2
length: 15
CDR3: CASSLGSRGYYGYTF
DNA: TGTGCCAGCAGTTTAGGCTCCCGCGGCTACTATGGCTACACCTTC

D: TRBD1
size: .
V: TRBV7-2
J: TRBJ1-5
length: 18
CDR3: CASSLAEAGGYSNQPQHF
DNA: TGTGCCAGCAGCTTAGCAGAAGCAGGGGGCTATAGCAATCAGCCCCAGCATTTT

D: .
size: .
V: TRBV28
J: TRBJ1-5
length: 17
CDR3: CASSLLDRIDPYQPQHF
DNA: TGTGCCAGCAGTTTACTAGACAGGATAGACCCTTATCAGCCCCAGCATTTT

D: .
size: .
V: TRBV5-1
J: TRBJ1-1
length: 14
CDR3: CASSLGSLNTEAFF
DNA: TGCGCCAGCAGCTTGGGCAGTCTGAACACTGAAGCTTTCTTT

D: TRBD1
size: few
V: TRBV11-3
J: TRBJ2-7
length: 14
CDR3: CASSLGGTAYEQYF
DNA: TGTGCCAGCAGCTTAGGGGGGACAGCCTACGAGCAGTACTTC

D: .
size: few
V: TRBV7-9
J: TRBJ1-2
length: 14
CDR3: CASSLVGSAYGYTF
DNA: TGTGCCAGCAGCTTAGTAGGCAGCGCCTATGGCTACACCTTC

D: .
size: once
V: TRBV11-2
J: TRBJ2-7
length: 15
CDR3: CASSLLRQKLYEQYF
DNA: TGTGCCAGCAGCTTACTGCGGCAGAAGTTGTACGAGCAGTACTTC

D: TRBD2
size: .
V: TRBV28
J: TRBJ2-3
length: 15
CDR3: CASSPRLASTDTQYF
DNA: TGTGCCAGCAGTCCAAGACTAGCGAGCACAGATACGCAGTATTTT

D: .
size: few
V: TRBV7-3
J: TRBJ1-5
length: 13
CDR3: CASSSQGGQPQHF
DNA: TGTGCCAGCAGCTCTCAGGGTGGTCAGCCCCAGCATTTT

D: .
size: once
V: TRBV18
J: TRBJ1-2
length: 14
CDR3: CASSPPGGDYGYTF
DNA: TGTGCCAGCTCACCTCCAGGAGGTGACTATGGCTACACCTTC

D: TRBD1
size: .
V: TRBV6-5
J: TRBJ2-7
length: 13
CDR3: CASWAGQGWEQYF
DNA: TGTGCCAGCTGGGCGGGACAGGGATGGGAGCAGTACTTC

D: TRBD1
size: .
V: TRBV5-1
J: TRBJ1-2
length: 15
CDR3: CASSLGGQPNYGYTF
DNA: TGCGCCAGCAGCTTGGGGGGACAGCCTAACTATGGCTACACCTTC

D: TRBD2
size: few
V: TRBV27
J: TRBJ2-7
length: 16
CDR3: CASSSHPGGGKYEQYF
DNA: TGTGCCAGCAGTTCCCACCCCGGGGGGGGGAAATACGAGCAGTACTTC

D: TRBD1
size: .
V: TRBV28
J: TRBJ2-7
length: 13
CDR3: CASSRDSGYEQYF
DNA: TGTGCCAGCAGCCGGGACAGCGGCTACGAGCAGTACTTC